This TCR beta chain was recovered during a study of early T cells in non-severe SARS-CoV-2 infection. In regard to this clonotype: This may be a read error: a much more frequent sequence differs by one nucleotide. The conserved phenylalanine or tryptophan normally closing the CDR3 is absent here, so this likely arose from a read error.

Using its own MiXCR run on the 5' RACE reads, TCRdb lists one record per CDR3 protein. The table records about 87,000 distinct CDR3 sequences, 12% to 15% of them present only once. Deletions cut 3 bases from V and 1 base from J, with 9 bases between. The CDR3 has 15 residues. Germline loops: CDR1 MNHEY, CDR2 SMNVEV (reference sequence). Specimen: whole blood. This sequence originates from an adult who was a healthcare worker with PCR-confirmed SARS-CoV-2 infection or an uninfected control (not recorded which). This chain joins TRBV27 and TRBJ2-2; D may be TRBD1 or TRBD2 (6 bases each). CDR3 sequence: CASSFAGQNTGELFS. The DNA of the CDR3 is TGTGCCAGCAGTTTTGCGGGACAGAACACCGGGGAGCTGTTTTCT.